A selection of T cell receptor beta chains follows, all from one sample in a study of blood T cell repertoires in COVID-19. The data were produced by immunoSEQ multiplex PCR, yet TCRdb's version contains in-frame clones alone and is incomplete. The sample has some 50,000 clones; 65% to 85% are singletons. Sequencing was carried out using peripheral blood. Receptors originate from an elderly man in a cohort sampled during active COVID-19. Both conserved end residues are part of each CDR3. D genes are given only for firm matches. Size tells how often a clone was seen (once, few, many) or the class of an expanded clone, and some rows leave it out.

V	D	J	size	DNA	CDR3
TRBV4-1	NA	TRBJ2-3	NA	TGCGCCAGCAGCCAAGCGGGGTTGGGCACAGATACGCAGTATTTT	CASSQAGLGTDTQYF
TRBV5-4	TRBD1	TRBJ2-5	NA	TGTGCCAGCAGCCCGATCAACCTCCGGGACAGGGAAGAGACCCAGTACTTC	CASSPINLRDREETQYF
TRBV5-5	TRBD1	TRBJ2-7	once	TGTGCCAGCAGCTTTCCAGGGGGCTACGACTACGAGCAGTACTTC	CASSFPGGYDYEQYF
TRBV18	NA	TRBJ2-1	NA	TGTGCCAGCTCACCGACCGGCTCGCGGAATGAGCAGTTCTTC	CASSPTGSRNEQFF
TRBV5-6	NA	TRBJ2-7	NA	TGTGCCAGCAGCTGGAAAGGCGTACAGGGATGGGACGAGCAGTACTTC	CASSWKGVQGWDEQYF
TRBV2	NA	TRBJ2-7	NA	TGTGCCAGCAGTGTGAAGGGGTACGAGCAGTACTTC	CASSVKGYEQYF
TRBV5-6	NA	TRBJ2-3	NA	TGTGCCAGCAGCTTGGATCCGACAGAGTACACAGATACGCAGTATTTT	CASSLDPTEYTDTQYF
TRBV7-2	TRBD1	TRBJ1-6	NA	TGTGCCAGCAGCACGGGACAGGGGGGGTATAATTCACCCCTCCACTTT	CASSTGQGGYNSPLHF
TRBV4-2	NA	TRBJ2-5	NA	TGTGCCAGCAGCAAAGGGCGGGCGTACCAAGAGACCCAGTACTTC	CASSKGRAYQETQYF
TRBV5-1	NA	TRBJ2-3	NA	TGCGCCAGCAGCTTGGATAACCAGGGAGATACGCAGTATTTT	CASSLDNQGDTQYF
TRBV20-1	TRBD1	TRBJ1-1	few	TGCAGTGCTCGTGGCAGGGGGCGGGACACTGAAGCTTTCTTT	CSARGRGRDTEAFF
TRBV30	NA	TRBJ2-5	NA	TGTGCCTGTAGCTGGGGACTCCTAACTGAGACCCAGTACTTC	CACSWGLLTETQYF
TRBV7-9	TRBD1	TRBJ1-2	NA	TGTGCCAGCAGCTTAGGGTGGACAGGTCAAGGCGGCTACACCTTC	CASSLGWTGQGGYTF
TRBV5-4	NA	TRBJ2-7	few	TGTGCCAGCAGCACCCTCAGGGGCATCGGCTCCTACGAGCAGTACTTC	CASSTLRGIGSYEQYF
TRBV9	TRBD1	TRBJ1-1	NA	TGTGCCAGCAGCCCTCAGGGACAGGGAGTAACTGAAGCTTTCTTT	CASSPQGQGVTEAFF
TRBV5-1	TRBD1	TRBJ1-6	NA	TGCGCCAGCACCAATGGGGTCAGACAGGGCTTATATGATTCACCCCTCCACTTT	CASTNGVRQGLYDSPLHF
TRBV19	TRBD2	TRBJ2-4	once	TGTGCCAGTAGTATTTATTCAGCTAGCGGGAAAAACATTCAGTACTTC	CASSIYSASGKNIQYF
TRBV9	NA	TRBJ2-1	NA	TGTGCCAGCAGCGTAGGAGCCGCATCCTACAATGAGCAGTTCTTC	CASSVGAASYNEQFF
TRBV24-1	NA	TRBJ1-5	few	TGTGCCACCAGTGATATCAGTGATCAGCCCCAGCATTTT	CATSDISDQPQHF